Following are 15 T cell receptor beta chains from one sample sequenced in a study of PD-L1 blockade in urothelial cancer. Specified time point: pretreatment peripheral blood. The data were produced by immunoSEQ multiplex PCR, yet TCRdb's version contains in-frame clones alone and is incomplete. The data contain about 87,000 clones, about 83% of them seen just once; the ten biggest clones take up 2% to 2.5%. This specimen was PBMCs, taken around atezolizumab (anti-PD-L1) treatment. Every receptor here comes from a man between 60 and 75 years old with urothelial cancer.

The CDR3: CASSQDLEAFF. The CDR3 DNA reads as TGTGCCAGCAGCCAAGACCTGGAAGCTTTCTTT. V usage is TRBV4-2 and J usage is TRBJ1-1; no clear D. Per germline, CDR1 LGHNA and CDR2 YNFKEQ. The CDR3 totals 11 residues. V dropped 0 bases and J dropped 8 bases, with 4 bases sitting between them.

CDR3 sequence: CASSSLSGTGGDYEKLFF. CDR3 nucleotides: TGTGCCAGTAGTTCACTATCCGGGACAGGGGGTGACTATGAAAAACTGTTTTTT. V is TRBV19 and J is TRBJ1-4, with 11 bases identical to TRBD1. Losses at the gene ends were 5 bases for V and 6 bases for J; bases not matched to a gene: 14. Germline V gene lookup returns CDR1 LNHDA and CDR2 SQIVND (reference sequence). The CDR3 has 18 amino acids.

The J gene is TRBJ1-2, the V gene TRBV29-1; D unclear. This CDR3 spans 14 amino acids. Looked up from germline, CDR1 is SQVTM and CDR2 is ANQGSEA. Trimming pared 7 bases from V and 4 bases from J, leaving 19 bases between. The CDR3 reads CSAEALEIGYGYTF. CDR3 in DNA: TGCAGCGCCGAAGCATTGGAGATTGGCTATGGCTACACCTTC.

The CDR3 loop reads CASSLAGSTDTQYF. CDR3 coding DNA: TGTGCCAGCAGTCTCGCGGGATCCACAGATACGCAGTATTTT. The J gene is TRBJ2-3, the V gene TRBV25-1; TRBD2 might be the D (6 bases). The V gene's germline CDR1 is MGHDK and CDR2 SYGVNS. Trimming removed 5 bases from V and 2 bases from J, with 11 bases in between. This CDR3 has 14 amino acids. Supplemented by reference TRBV25-1 and TRBJ2-3, the full variable domain reads EADIYQTPRYLVIGTGKKITLECSQTMGHDKMYWYQQDPGMELHLIHYSYGVNSTEKGDLSSESTVSRIRTEHFPLTLESARPSHTSQYLCASSLAGSTDTQYFGPGTRLTVL.

This clone is a singleton in its sample. V is TRBV19 and J is TRBJ1-5; TRBD1 matches at 8 bases. This CDR3 spans 14 amino acids. Germline V gene data show CDR1 as LNHDA and CDR2 as SQIVND (reference sequence). V lost 7 bases, J lost 6 bases, and 8 bases stayed unmatched. CDR3 amino acids: CASNKDRVGQPQHF. The CDR3 DNA sequence: TGTGCCAGTAATAAGGACAGGGTCGGTCAGCCCCAGCATTTT.

The chain has TRBV5-1 and TRBJ2-1, with 8 bases fitting TRBD2. The germline CDR1 and CDR2 sequences are SGHRS and YFSETQ. After removal of 4 bases from V and 6 bases from J, the junction contained 15 bases not matched to a gene. The CDR3 covers 17 residues. DNA for the CDR3: TGCGCCAGCAGCCTTTCCCCGACCGGGACTAGGGGCAATGAGCAGTTCTTC. This codes for CASSLSPTGTRGNEQFF.

J is TRBJ1-2 and V is TRBV6-6, with 10 nucleotides matching TRBD1. Germline CDR1 reads MNHNY; CDR2 reads SVGAGI (reference sequence). The CDR3 is made up of 15 amino acids. Losses at the gene ends were 2 bases for V and 8 bases for J; bases not matched to a gene: 8. In DNA form, the CDR3 reads TGTGCCAGCAGTTACGGGGGACAGGGGTTGGCCGGCTACACCTTC. Amino acids: CASSYGGQGLAGYTF.

The chain couples TRBV14 to TRBJ2-5; 10 bases fit TRBD2. The CDR3 contains 20 residues. CDR1 and CDR2 from the germline V gene are SGHDN and FVKESK. V lost 5 bases to trimming and J lost 5 bases; unmatched junction nucleotides: 23. The CDR3 reads CASSVRFGLAGDRSRETQYF. The CDR3, as DNA: TGTGCCAGCAGCGTGCGTTTCGGGCTAGCGGGAGACCGAAGTAGGGAGACCCAGTACTTC.

V usage is TRBV6-1 and J usage is TRBJ2-7; no clear D. Trimming pared 6 bases from V and 4 bases from J, leaving 4 bases between. The CDR3 loop spans 10 amino acids. The germline V gene encodes CDR1 MNHNS and CDR2 SASEGT. The CDR3 protein is CASSRYEQYF. The CDR3 DNA sequence: TGTGCCAGCAGCCGGTACGAGCAGTACTTC.

V is TRBV27 and J is TRBJ2-2, with D perhaps TRBD2 (6 bases). CDR1 MNHEY and CDR2 SMNVEV come from the germline V gene (reference sequence). The CDR3 sequence is 16 residues long. Trimming stripped 5 bases from V and 0 bases from J, with 13 bases between. The CDR3 nucleotides read TGTGCCAGCAGTAACCAGGCGGGGCCGAACACCGGGGAGCTGTTTTTT. Translated, it gives CASSNQAGPNTGELFF.

V is TRBV18 and J is TRBJ2-2; tentatively, D is TRBD2 (5 bases). V gave up 0 bases and J gave up 7 bases, with 18 bases separating them. The CDR3 runs 17 residues. The germline CDR1 and CDR2 sequences are KGHSH and LQKENI. The CDR3: CASSPPPTQAGVGELFF. The CDR3 region has the DNA TGTGCCAGCTCACCACCACCGACGCAGGCGGGTGTCGGGGAGCTGTTTTTT.

About this clone itself: Its ends do not fully match the called genes, so a read error is possible. V is TRBV4-3 and J is TRBJ2-7; TRBD1 agrees at 8 bases. This CDR3 is built from 15 residues. Germline lookup yields CDR1 LGHNA and CDR2 YSLEER. The DNA of the CDR3 is TGCGCCAGCAGCCAAGGTGCTGGACAGGGCCCCCCTCTTACCTTC. Amino acids: CASSQGAGQGPPLTF.

The gene calls are TRBV19 and TRBJ2-1; D is uncertain. This CDR3 has 15 amino acids. Germline V gene data show CDR1 as LNHDA and CDR2 as SQIVND (reference sequence). V was pared by 3 bases and J by 8 bases, with 17 bases between. This CDR3 is CASSIVSFQRDEQFF. The CDR3 DNA is TGTGCCAGTAGTATTGTCTCCTTCCAACGGGATGAGCAGTTCTTC.

J is TRBJ1-6 and V is TRBV6-4, with 7 bases lining up with TRBD1. V gave up 0 bases and J gave up 10 bases; unmatched junction bases: 9. The CDR3 is 16 residues long. The germline V gene has CDR1 MRHNA and CDR2 SNTAGT. CDR3 sequence (DNA): TGTGCCAGCAGTGACTCGGCGCAGGGGGAATTATCACCCCTCCACTTT. Residues: CASSDSAQGELSPLHF.

This clone was detected only once. The V call is TRBV27, the J call TRBJ1-5; TRBD1 is a possible D gene (6 bases). CDR3 size: 15 residues. Looked up from germline, CDR1 is MNHEY and CDR2 is SMNVEV (reference sequence). V dropped 3 bases and J dropped 2 bases, with 11 bases sitting between them. The CDR3 bases are TGTGCCAGCAGTTTGGGGGGGGCGCGCAATCAGCCCCAGCATTTT. It specifies CASSLGGARNQPQHF.